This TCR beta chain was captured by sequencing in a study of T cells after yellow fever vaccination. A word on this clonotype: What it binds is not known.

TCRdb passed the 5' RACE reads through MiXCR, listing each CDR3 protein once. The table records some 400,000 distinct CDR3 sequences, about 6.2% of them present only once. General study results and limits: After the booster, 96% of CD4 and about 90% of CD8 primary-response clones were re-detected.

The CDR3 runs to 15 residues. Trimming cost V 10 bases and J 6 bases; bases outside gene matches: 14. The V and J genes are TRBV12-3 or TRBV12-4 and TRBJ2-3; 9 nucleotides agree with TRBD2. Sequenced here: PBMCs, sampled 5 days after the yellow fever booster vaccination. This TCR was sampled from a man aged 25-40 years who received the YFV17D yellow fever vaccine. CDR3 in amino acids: CAIGGTSWRMDTQYF. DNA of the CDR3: TGTGCCATCGGGGGGACTAGCTGGAGGATGGATACGCAGTATTTT.